This T cell receptor (beta chain) was obtained from a study of T cells expressing NK-cell markers. Across the whole study: Sorted CD3+CD56+NKG2C+, CD3+CD56+NKG2C- and CD3+CD56-NKG2C+ T cells supplied TCR beta repertoires.

TCRdb reprocessed the 5' RACE reads; each CDR3 protein has one entry and no DNA is given. The specimen's table records about 150,000 distinct CDR3 sequences. Germline V gene lookup returns CDR1 LGHDT and CDR2 YNNKEL (reference sequence). The CDR3 has 13 residues. This TCR was recovered from a woman in her 50s in good health. The gene calls are TRBV3-1 and TRBJ2-1; TCRdb's D gene call, TRBD1, goes unchecked for lack of DNA. The source material was blood T cells: a sorted CD56 or NKG2C T cell subset, CD4+ or CD8+ T cells, or bulk PBMC T cells (not recorded which). The CDR3 reads CASSQVGPDLKVF.